This T cell receptor (beta chain) is from a study of PD-1 blockade in classical Hodgkin lymphoma. Study-wide results and caveats: When set against healthy donors, newly diagnosed patients were reported to show lower baseline TCR diversity.

The table came from immunoSEQ multiplex PCR; TCRdb's copy has only in-frame clones and leaves some out. The table records tens of thousands of clones, over 90% of them present only once. Turning to this clone: Its antigen is unidentified.

Time point meaning: newly diagnosed, previously untreated cHL patient sample. Between the trimmed V and J ends, which lost 8 bases and 5 bases, there was a span of 27 bases. Germline V gene data show CDR1 as LNHDA and CDR2 as SQIVND (reference sequence). This CDR3 is 18 amino acids long. The clonotype originates from a human donor with classical Hodgkin lymphoma. The specimen sequenced was peripheral blood mononuclear cells (PBMCs). The chain links TRBV19 to TRBJ2-2; the D call may be TRBD1 or TRBD2 (5 bases each). As DNA, the CDR3 is TGTGCCAGTTACCGGAGGAATGGCCCGGGACCTGGAACCGGGGAGCTGTTTTTT. It is translated as CASYRRNGPGPGTGELFF.